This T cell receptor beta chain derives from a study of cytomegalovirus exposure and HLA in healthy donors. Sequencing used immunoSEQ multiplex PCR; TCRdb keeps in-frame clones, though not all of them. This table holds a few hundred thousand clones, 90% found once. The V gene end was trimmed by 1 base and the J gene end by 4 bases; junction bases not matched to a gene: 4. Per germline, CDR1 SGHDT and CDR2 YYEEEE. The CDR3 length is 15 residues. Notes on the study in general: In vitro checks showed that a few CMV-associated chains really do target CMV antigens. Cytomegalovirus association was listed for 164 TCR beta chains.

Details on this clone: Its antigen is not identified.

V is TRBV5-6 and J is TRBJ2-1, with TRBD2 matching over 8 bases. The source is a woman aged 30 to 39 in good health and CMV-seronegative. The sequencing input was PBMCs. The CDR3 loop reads CASSLTGGQYNEQFF. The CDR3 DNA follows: TGTGCCAGCAGCTTGACGGGGGGGCAATACAATGAGCAGTTCTTC.